This T cell receptor (beta chain) is from a study of T cells of healthy individuals. Via MiXCR, TCRdb re-called the 5' RACE reads, giving one row per CDR3 protein. The sample holds some 82,000 distinct CDR3 sequences; roughly 5% are singletons and the top ten take about 7.5%. V was clipped by 2 bases and J by 0 bases, with 12 bases between them. The CDR3 length is 16 residues. Germline loops: CDR1 SGHTA, CDR2 FQGNSA. This clonotype was seen repeatedly, ten times or more. The TCR sequence derives from a female donor in good health. V and J are TRBV7-2 and TRBJ2-3; perhaps TRBD2 as D (6 bases). CDR3 amino acids: CASSLSATRSTDTQYF. In DNA, the CDR3 is TGTGCCAGCAGCTTATCGGCGACTAGGAGCACAGATACGCAGTATTTT.